This T cell receptor beta chain was retrieved from a study of identifying expanded T cells in peripheral blood. The CDR3 sequence is 14 residues long. The V gene's germline CDR1 is SGHTA and CDR2 FQGNSA. Trimming pared 1 base from V and 4 bases from J, leaving 9 bases between. Using immunoSEQ multiplex PCR, the repertoire was profiled, and TCRdb retains in-frame clones only, with some absent. The repertoire has tens of thousands of clones, 88% of them found once; the top ten carry about 4%. The receptor was derived from a person aged 18 to 75 in good health. The chain couples TRBV7-2 to TRBJ2-3, with a weak D call TRBD2 (5 bases). Sequencing used blood. CDR3 amino acids: CASSLGGWADTQYF. Here the CDR3 DNA reads TGTGCCAGCAGCTTAGGCGGGTGGGCAGATACGCAGTATTTT.